A selection of T cell receptor beta chains follows, all from one sample in a study of technical replicates of blood from a few donors. Assay used: immunoSEQ multiplex PCR; TCRdb lists only in-frame clones, some missing. The table shows tens of thousands of clones, with roughly 89% occurring only once. Sequenced material: PBMCs. These receptors came from a human donor in good health. Some clones in this sample may be carry-over from other donors' samples. The CDR3 runs from the conserved cysteine through the conserved F or W. The D gene is left open where the match is weak. A clone size is listed for some rows: how often the clone was seen (once, few, many), or a class if it is expanded.

J gene: TRBJ2-7; D gene: TRBD1; clone size: .; V gene: TRBV7-9; CDR3 DNA: TGTGCCAGCAGCTTTCAAACAGGGGGCGGAGGCTACGAGCAGTACTTC; CDR3 protein: CASSFQTGGGGYEQYF
J gene: TRBJ1-4; D gene: .; clone size: once; V gene: TRBV2; CDR3 DNA: TGTGCCAGCAGTGAAGCGCGGGGCGGTAATGAAAAACTGTTTTTT; CDR3 protein: CASSEARGGNEKLFF
J gene: TRBJ1-2; D gene: TRBD1; clone size: .; V gene: TRBV7-9; CDR3 DNA: TGTGCCAGCAGCCCAGGGACAGCGGATGGCTACACCTTC; CDR3 protein: CASSPGTADGYTF
J gene: TRBJ2-7; D gene: TRBD2; clone size: .; V gene: TRBV7-2; CDR3 DNA: TGTGCCAGCAGCTTAGACCTAGCGGGGGGGCCTAGTTCCTCCGAGCAGTACTTC; CDR3 protein: CASSLDLAGGPSSSEQYF
J gene: TRBJ1-1; D gene: .; clone size: .; V gene: TRBV4-3; CDR3 DNA: TGCGCCAGCAGCCAAGAGCCCAGGGGTTCCACTGAAGCTTTCTTT; CDR3 protein: CASSQEPRGSTEAFF
J gene: TRBJ2-7; D gene: TRBD2; clone size: .; V gene: TRBV7-2; CDR3 DNA: TGTGCCAGCAGCTCGTCGGGCGGGGGCTCCTACGAGCAGTACTTC; CDR3 protein: CASSSSGGGSYEQYF
J gene: TRBJ2-1; D gene: TRBD2; clone size: .; V gene: TRBV6-5; CDR3 DNA: TGTGCCAGCAGTTTCACTAGCGGGGGGGCCCATGAGCAGTTCTTC; CDR3 protein: CASSFTSGGAHEQFF
J gene: TRBJ2-2; D gene: .; clone size: .; V gene: TRBV5-1; CDR3 DNA: TGCGCCAGCAGCTTGGGGGCAGAGGGCACCGGGGAGCTGTTTTTT; CDR3 protein: CASSLGAEGTGELFF
J gene: TRBJ1-5; D gene: TRBD1; clone size: .; V gene: TRBV30; CDR3 DNA: TGTGCCTGGAGTCCGGGACAGGCCAAAAATCAGCCCCAGCATTTT; CDR3 protein: CAWSPGQAKNQPQHF
J gene: TRBJ2-7; D gene: .; clone size: .; V gene: TRBV7-9; CDR3 DNA: TGTGCCAGCAGCCGGGACTGGGCCTCCTACGAGCAGTACTTC; CDR3 protein: CASSRDWASYEQYF
J gene: TRBJ1-3; D gene: .; clone size: .; V gene: TRBV5-1; CDR3 DNA: TGCGCCAGCAGCTCAGGGGCTGGAAACACCATATATTTT; CDR3 protein: CASSSGAGNTIYF
J gene: TRBJ2-1; D gene: TRBD2; clone size: .; V gene: TRBV7-9; CDR3 DNA: TGTGCCAGCAGCACTAGCGGGGGGGCCTACAATGAGCAGTTCTTC; CDR3 protein: CASSTSGGAYNEQFF
J gene: TRBJ2-1; D gene: .; clone size: .; V gene: TRBV4-1; CDR3 DNA: TGCGCCAGCAAACACGTCAATGAGCAGTTCTTC; CDR3 protein: CASKHVNEQFF
J gene: TRBJ2-1; D gene: .; clone size: .; V gene: TRBV11-2; CDR3 DNA: TGTGCCAGCAGCTTAGGGTTTGGAGGCCGGAATGAGCAGTTCTTC; CDR3 protein: CASSLGFGGRNEQFF
J gene: TRBJ2-7; D gene: TRBD1; clone size: .; V gene: TRBV11-2; CDR3 DNA: TGTGCCAGCAGCACTGCGGGACAGGGTTACGAGCAGTACTTC; CDR3 protein: CASSTAGQGYEQYF
J gene: TRBJ2-5; D gene: TRBD2; clone size: .; V gene: TRBV19; CDR3 DNA: TGTGCCAGTAGTATAGGAGAGGGGTTAGCGGGAGGGGAGACCCAGTACTTC; CDR3 protein: CASSIGEGLAGGETQYF
J gene: TRBJ2-7; D gene: TRBD1; clone size: .; V gene: TRBV12-5; CDR3 DNA: TGTGCTAGTGGTTTGGTGACCGGGACAGGACTTAACGAGCAGTACTTC; CDR3 protein: CASGLVTGTGLNEQYF
J gene: TRBJ1-2; D gene: TRBD1; clone size: once; V gene: TRBV30; CDR3 DNA: TGTGCCTGGAGGCGGAACGACAGGGACCGGGGCTACACCTTC; CDR3 protein: CAWRRNDRDRGYTF
J gene: TRBJ1-2; D gene: .; clone size: .; V gene: TRBV2; CDR3 DNA: TGTGCCAGCAGTGAAGCGCGGGTGGGCTTC; CDR3 protein: CASSEARVGF
J gene: TRBJ2-2; D gene: .; clone size: .; V gene: TRBV4-2; CDR3 DNA: TGTGCCAGCAGCCAAGATTCGAGGGACACCGGGGAGCTGTTTTTT; CDR3 protein: CASSQDSRDTGELFF
J gene: TRBJ2-3; D gene: TRBD2; clone size: .; V gene: TRBV6-5; CDR3 DNA: TGTGCCAGCAGTTCACCCTCGAGGGCGGGAGTGCAGTATTTT; CDR3 protein: CASSSPSRAGVQYF
J gene: TRBJ1-6; D gene: TRBD1; clone size: .; V gene: TRBV4-1; CDR3 DNA: TGCGCCAGCAGCCAAGGGACAGGGACGTCCTATAATTCACCCCTCCACTTT; CDR3 protein: CASSQGTGTSYNSPLHF
J gene: TRBJ2-2; D gene: .; clone size: .; V gene: TRBV7-6; CDR3 DNA: TGTGCCAGCAGCCCAGACATTAACACCGGGGAGCTGTTTTTT; CDR3 protein: CASSPDINTGELFF
J gene: TRBJ1-5; D gene: .; clone size: .; V gene: TRBV12-5; CDR3 DNA: TGTGCTAGTGGCTTGGCAGATCAGCCCCAGCATTTT; CDR3 protein: CASGLADQPQHF
J gene: TRBJ2-6; D gene: .; clone size: .; V gene: TRBV7-2; CDR3 DNA: TGTGCCAGCAGCTTAAGTGCAGGGGCCGGGGCCAACGTCCTGACTTTC; CDR3 protein: CASSLSAGAGANVLTF
J gene: TRBJ2-2; D gene: .; clone size: few; V gene: TRBV30; CDR3 DNA: TGTGCCCGCAGAAACACCGGGGAGCTGTTTTTT; CDR3 protein: CARRNTGELFF
J gene: TRBJ1-4; D gene: .; clone size: .; V gene: TRBV7-9; CDR3 DNA: TGTGCCAGCAGCTCCGGGGGGGTAGGTGAAAAACTGTTTTTT; CDR3 protein: CASSSGGVGEKLFF
J gene: TRBJ2-2; D gene: .; clone size: .; V gene: TRBV18; CDR3 DNA: TGTGCCAGCTCATCCCAGGGCGCCGGGGAGCTGTTTTTT; CDR3 protein: CASSSQGAGELFF
J gene: TRBJ2-6; D gene: TRBD1; clone size: once; V gene: TRBV7-2; CDR3 DNA: TGTGCCAGCAGCCCCCGGGACAGGGCTAGCTCTGGGGCCAACGTCCTGACTTTC; CDR3 protein: CASSPRDRASSGANVLTF